The 2 T cell receptor beta chains presented below share a single source sample, sequenced in a study of cytomegalovirus exposure and HLA in healthy donors. Some clones are missing from TCRdb's copy, which holds only in-frame ones; the method was immunoSEQ multiplex PCR. The repertoire holds roughly 100,000 clones, with about 88% as singletons. Specimen: PBMCs. All receptors come from a woman between 18 and 30 years old in good health and CMV-seropositive.

This clone was observed a single time. The chain combines TRBV29-1 with TRBJ2-7, with D perhaps matching TRBD1 (5 bases). Germline loops: CDR1 SQVTM, CDR2 ANQGSEA. V lost 4 bases to trimming and J lost 2 bases, with 15 bases between them. CDR3 length: 14 residues. The CDR3 sequence is CSVASAGPPYEQYV. The CDR3 nucleotides are TGCAGCGTTGCCTCTGCAGGGCCCCCCTACGAGCAGTACGTC.

The rearrangement joins TRBV2 to TRBJ2-3; D is possibly TRBD2 (5 bases). Germline-derived CDR1 and CDR2 are SNHLY and FYNNEI. The length of the CDR3 is 12 residues. V shed 8 bases and J shed 0 bases, with 6 bases lying between them. CDR3 in amino acids: CASAGSTDTQYF. The CDR3, as DNA: TGTGCCAGCGCGGGTAGCACAGATACGCAGTATTTT.